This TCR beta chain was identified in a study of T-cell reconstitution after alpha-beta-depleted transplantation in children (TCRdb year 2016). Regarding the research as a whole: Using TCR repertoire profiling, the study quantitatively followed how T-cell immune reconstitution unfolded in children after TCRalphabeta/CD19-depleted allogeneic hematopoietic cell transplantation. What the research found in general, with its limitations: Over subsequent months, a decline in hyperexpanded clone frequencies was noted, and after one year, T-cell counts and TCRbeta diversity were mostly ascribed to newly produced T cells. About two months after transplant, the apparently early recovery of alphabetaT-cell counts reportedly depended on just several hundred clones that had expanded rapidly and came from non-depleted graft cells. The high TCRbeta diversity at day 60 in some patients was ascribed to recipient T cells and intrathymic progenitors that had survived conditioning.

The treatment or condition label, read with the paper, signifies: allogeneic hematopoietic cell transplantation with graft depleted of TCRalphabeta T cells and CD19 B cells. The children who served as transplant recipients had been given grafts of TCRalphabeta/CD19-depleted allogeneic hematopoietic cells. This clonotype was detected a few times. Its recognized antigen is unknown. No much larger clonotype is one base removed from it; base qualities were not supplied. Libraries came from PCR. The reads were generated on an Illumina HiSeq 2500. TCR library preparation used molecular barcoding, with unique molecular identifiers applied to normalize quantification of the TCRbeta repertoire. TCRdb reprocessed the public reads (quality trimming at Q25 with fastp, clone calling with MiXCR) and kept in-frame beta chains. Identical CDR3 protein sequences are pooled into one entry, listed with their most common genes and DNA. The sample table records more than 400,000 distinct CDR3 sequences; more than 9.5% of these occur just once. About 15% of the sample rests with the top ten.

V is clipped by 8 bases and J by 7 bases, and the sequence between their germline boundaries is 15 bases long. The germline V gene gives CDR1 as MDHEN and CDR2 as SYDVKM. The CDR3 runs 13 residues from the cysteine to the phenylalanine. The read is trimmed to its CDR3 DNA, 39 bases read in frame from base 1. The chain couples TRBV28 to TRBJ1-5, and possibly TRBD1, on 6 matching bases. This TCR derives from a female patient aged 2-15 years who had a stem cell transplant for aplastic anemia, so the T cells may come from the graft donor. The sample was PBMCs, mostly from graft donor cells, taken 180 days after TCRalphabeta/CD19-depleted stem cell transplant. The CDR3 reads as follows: CASFPARGQPQHF. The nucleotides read TGTGCCAGCTTCCCTGCCAGGGGCCAGCCCCAGCATTTT.